This record looks at one T cell receptor beta chain sequence and its context. The antigen is not known. In addition to blood RNA drawn from unsorted whole blood, germline DNA was extracted. Roughly 4.2 milliliters of peripheral blood were drawn presurgically. This entry is derived from a study of tumor-infiltrating lymphocytes in primary liver carcinoma. Study results and limitations: It was in tumors, not blood, that the top-250-clone fraction was significantly higher (p = 0.039). Overlap in tumor-adjacent and tumor-blood pairs fell below that of tumor region pairs.

Reverse transcription of roughly 0.5 ug total RNA with a constant-region primer produced TCR beta cDNA. The TCR beta library was amplified through three nested multiplex PCR rounds in a modified ARM-PCR procedure. TRBV1-TRBV30 forward primers paired with a C-beta reverse primer were used in the first two PCR rounds, which ran about 11 cycles each. One entry per CDR3 protein, called by TCRdb with MiXCR from the multiplex PCR reads. The data hold 300,000 to 350,000 distinct CDR3 sequences, with roughly 60% observed a single time. V lost 11 bases, J lost 2 bases, and 15 bases stayed unmatched. The germline CDR1 and CDR2 sequences are SGHAT and FQNNGV. CDR3 size: 16 residues.

This clonotype originated in a woman aged 25 to 39 with primary liver carcinoma and hepatitis B virus infection. The sample consisted of peripheral blood. V usage is TRBV11-2 and J usage is TRBJ2-3, with TRBD1 matching over 8 bases. CDR3 bases: TGTGCCTACGGCCTGAGACCGACAGGGGCCACAGATACGCAGTATTTT. Its protein is CAYGLRPTGATDTQYF. The full variable domain, in which reference TRBV11-2 and TRBJ2-3 provide the parts outside the CDR3, is EAGVAQSPRYKIIEKRQSVAFWCNPISGHATLYWYQQILGQGPKLLIQFQNNGVVDDSQLPKDRFSAERLKGVDSTLKIQPAKLEDSAVYLCAYGLRPTGATDTQYFGPGTRLTVL.